This T cell receptor (beta chain) was captured by sequencing in a study of memory CD4+ T cells and cytomegalovirus serostatus. Study-wide findings and caveats: Suggested: most of the CMV-linked TCR signature lies in CD4+ memory cells.

As to this clone: Its antigen is as yet unknown.

V dropped 6 bases and J dropped 6; count of bases not matched to a gene: 4. Per germline, CDR1 SNHLY and CDR2 FYNNEI. The CDR3 sequence is 14 residues long. The sort gate was single viable CD3+CD4+CD8-CD45RO+ cells for memory CD4+ T cells. In the authors' workflow: After removing out-of-frame reads, around 2 million distinct TCRbeta sequences remained. Sequencing used immunoSEQ multiplex PCR; TCRdb keeps in-frame clones, though not all of them. V and J calls and clone size are copied from that table; D and trimming were computed from the DNA. The sample consists of fewer than 50,000 clones, 75% to 85% of them appearing once.

The specimen sequenced was memory CD4+ T cells from blood. This TCR came from an adult in good health and CMV-seronegative. This rearrangement joins TRBV2 to TRBJ2-4, with 11 bases aligning to TRBD2. The CDR3 is CASRGLAGRNIQYF. The CDR3 nucleotides are TGTGCCAGCAGAGGACTAGCGGGTAGAAACATTCAGTACTTC. Full variable domain (outside the CDR3, taken from reference TRBV2 and TRBJ2-4): EPEVTQTPSHQVTQMGQEVILRCVPISNHLYFYWYRQILGQKVEFLVSFYNNEISEKSEIFDDQFSVERPDGSNFTLKIRSTKLEDSAMYFCASRGLAGRNIQYFGAGTRLSVL.